This TCR beta chain was captured in a study of monozygotic twins with inflammatory bowel disease. From its re-call of the 5' RACE reads, TCRdb lists each CDR3 protein once, without DNA. The sample's table shows approximately 160,000 distinct CDR3 sequences. Blood was drawn once per donor, and each sample measured approximately 2.4 ml. T cells were not sorted, and total RNA was isolated straight from whole blood. The CDR3 runs to 13 residues. The V gene's germline CDR1 is KGHSH and CDR2 LQKENI. The clonotype comes from a human donor with ulcerative colitis or Crohn's disease, or a healthy co-twin of an affected twin (not recorded which). Input material: blood. V gene TRBV18 combines with J gene TRBJ2-2. The CDR3 loop is CASSLKDTGGLFF. Drawing the rest from reference TRBV18 and TRBJ2-2, the complete variable domain is NAGVMQNPRHLVRRRGQEARLRCSPMKGHSHVYWYRQLPEEGLKFMVYLQKENIIDESGMPKERFSAEFPKEGPSILRIQQVVRGDSAAYFCASSLKDTGGLFFGEGSRLTVL.